Following are 29 T cell receptor beta chains from one sample sequenced in a study of blood T cell repertoires in COVID-19. Generated by immunoSEQ multiplex PCR, the TCRdb table keeps only in-frame clones and is missing some. The sample includes about 81,000 clones, approximately 71% of them seen just once. Sequencing input: peripheral blood. These receptors were collected from a woman aged 45-59 years with acute or convalescent COVID-19.

This clone was seen repeatedly, ten times or more. The chain joins TRBV28 to TRBJ2-7; 10 bases fit TRBD1. The CDR3 contains 13 residues. With V trimmed by 7 bases and J by 5 bases, 5 bases remained unmatched. Germline V gives CDR1 MDHEN, CDR2 SYDVKM. Here the CDR3 DNA reads TGTGCCAGCAACGGACAGGGGGAAAACGAGCAGTACTTC. It specifies CASNGQGENEQYF.

The V call is TRBV5-4, the J call TRBJ1-1; perhaps TRBD1 as D (5 bases). CDR3 length: 15 amino acids. Germline V gene sequence: CDR1 SGHNT, CDR2 YYREEE (reference sequence). Trimming pared 0 bases from V and 1 base from J, leaving 10 bases between. The CDR3: CASSLGQPRNTEAFF. The CDR3 coding sequence is TGTGCCAGCAGCTTGGGACAGCCGAGGAACACTGAAGCTTTCTTT.

V gene TRBV28 combines with J gene TRBJ1-4; D perhaps matches TRBD1 (5 bases). Germline CDR1 and CDR2: MDHEN and SYDVKM. The CDR3 extends over 15 amino acids. V was clipped by 8 bases and J by 3 bases, with 16 bases between them. This CDR3 is CASSQSGSPNEKLFF. DNA for the CDR3: TGTGCCAGCTCACAATCAGGGTCGCCTAATGAAAAACTGTTTTTT.

This clone has a single count. The chain is built from TRBV18 and TRBJ1-5, with 7 bases fitting TRBD1. V trimming: 6 bases; J trimming: 0 bases; junction bases outside the gene matches: 5. Germline V lookup: CDR1 KGHSH, CDR2 LQKENI. The CDR3 is 15 amino acids. The CDR3 spells CASSPDRASNQPQHF. For the CDR3, the DNA is TGTGCCAGCTCTCCCGACAGGGCTAGCAATCAGCCCCAGCATTTT.

This clone was seen just once. V and J are TRBV11-2 and TRBJ1-2; no reliable D call. V was clipped by 0 bases and J by 8 bases, with 10 bases between them. Germline assignment: CDR1 SGHAT and CDR2 FQNNGV. The CDR3 consists of 13 residues. The DNA for the CDR3 is TGTGCCAGCAGCTTAGATCGCGGCGCGGGCTACACCTTC. Translation gives CASSLDRGAGYTF.

CDR3 bases: TGTGCCAGCAGTTTACGCGGCTATACGCAGTATTTT. Amino acids: CASSLRGYTQYF. The chain uses TRBV12-3 or TRBV12-4 and TRBJ2-3; D uncertain. This CDR3 has 12 amino acids. V lost 2 bases to trimming and J lost 7 bases, with 7 bases between them.

The chain couples TRBV18 to TRBJ1-2, with unresolved D. V dropped 2 bases and J dropped 4 bases, with 11 bases sitting between them. Germline V lookup: CDR1 KGHSH, CDR2 LQKENI. This CDR3 spans 14 amino acids. DNA for the CDR3: TGTGCCAGCTCACCAACCCCTGTGAGCTATGGCTACACCTTC. Translation gives CASSPTPVSYGYTF.

J is TRBJ2-7 and V is TRBV28; TRBD1 is a possible D gene (5 bases). Trimming removed 2 bases at V and 2 bases at J, with 16 bases between. Germline V gene lookup returns CDR1 MDHEN and CDR2 SYDVKM. The CDR3 runs to 16 residues. The CDR3 reads CASSLHYGQGTYEQYF. In DNA form, the CDR3 reads TGTGCCAGCAGTTTACATTACGGGCAGGGAACCTACGAGCAGTACTTC.

This clone was counted between two and nine times. The rearrangement links TRBV28 to TRBJ1-1, with unresolved D. Germline values: CDR1 MDHEN, CDR2 SYDVKM. This CDR3 is 13 amino acids long. V lost 3 bases and J lost 1, with 6 bases in between. CDR3 nucleotides: TGTGCCAGCAGTTTGTTCGGGAACACTGAAGCTTTCTTT. Amino acid sequence: CASSLFGNTEAFF.

This chain's CDR3 is CASSPGDSPSYEQYF. In nucleotides, the CDR3 is TGTGCCAGCAGCCCGGGGGACTCCCCTTCCTACGAGCAGTACTTC. The J gene is TRBJ2-7, the V gene TRBV3-1 (or the pseudogene TRBV3-2), with D maybe TRBD2 (6 bases). The CDR3 spans 15 residues. Looked up from germline, CDR1 is LGHDT and CDR2 is YNNKEL (reference sequence). Trimming removed 4 bases at V and 1 base at J, with 14 bases between.

CDR3 DNA sequence: TGTGCCACCAGCAGAGAAGGAGGGCGGCAGCCCCAGCATTTT. This translates into CATSREGGRQPQHF. This chain links TRBV15 with TRBJ1-5, with D unclear. V gave up 0 bases and J gave up 7 bases, with 10 bases separating them. Germline-derived CDR1 and CDR2 are LNHNV and YYDKDF (reference sequence). The CDR3 has 14 residues.

CDR3 nucleotides: TGTGCCAGCAGTTCCATAAAAGCGGGGGGGACAGATACGCAGTATTTT. This sequence encodes CASSSIKAGGTDTQYF. The rearrangement uses TRBV27 and TRBJ2-3; 10 bases are shared with TRBD2. The CDR3 covers 16 residues. Germline-derived CDR1 and CDR2 are MNHEY and SMNVEV (reference sequence). The V gene end was trimmed by 4 bases and the J gene end by 3 bases; junction bases not matched to a gene: 7.

Details on this clone: The sample contains more than one DNA sequence encoding this CDR3. The rearrangement joins TRBV19 to TRBJ2-7, with D possibly being TRBD2 (5 bases). The V end lost 5 bases, the J end lost 4 bases, and 12 bases lay between the germline ends. The CDR3 has 13 amino acids. Germline values: CDR1 LNHDA, CDR2 SQIVND (reference sequence). Here the CDR3 DNA reads TGTGCCAGTAGTTCAGGTCGGGGATACGAGCAGTACTTC. Protein sequence: CASSSGRGYEQYF.

This chain joins TRBV6-5 and TRBJ1-2; D is unclear. Trimming shortened V by 7 bases and J by 6 bases, and 18 bases separated the two germline ends. The CDR3 covers 14 residues. Germline assignment: CDR1 MNHEY and CDR2 SVGAGI. This CDR3 reads CASTRGYTTDGYTF. CDR3 in DNA: TGTGCCAGCACCCGCGGGTACACAACGGATGGCTACACCTTC.

This rearrangement joins TRBV29-1 to TRBJ1-4; D might be TRBD1 (5 bases). CDR3 length: 16 amino acids. Looked up from germline, CDR1 is SQVTM and CDR2 is ANQGSEA. V was pared by 4 bases and J by 2 bases, with 17 bases between. CDR3 amino acids: CSVGFPQGETNEKLFF. The DNA of the CDR3 is TGCAGCGTTGGATTCCCCCAGGGTGAGACTAATGAAAAACTGTTTTTT.

V and J are TRBV2 and TRBJ2-5, with TRBD2 identical over 8 bases. This CDR3 is 13 amino acids long. Germline V gives CDR1 SNHLY, CDR2 FYNNEI. The trim removed 4 bases at V and 5 bases at J, leaving 3 bases unmatched. CDR3 sequence: CASSASGGETQYF. The CDR3 bases are TGTGCCAGCAGTGCCAGCGGGGGCGAGACCCAGTACTTC.

The V and J genes are TRBV2 and TRBJ1-2, with TRBD1 matching 8 bases. The CDR3 has 15 amino acids. CDR1 and CDR2 from the germline V gene are SNHLY and FYNNEI. V lost 2 bases and J lost 6; bases outside the gene matches: 8. The CDR3 sequence: CASSEFLQGGDGYTF. CDR3 in DNA: TGTGCCAGCAGTGAATTTTTACAGGGGGGGGATGGCTACACCTTC.

V gene TRBV13 combines with J gene TRBJ2-3; 15 bases agree with TRBD2. Trimming cost V 5 bases and J 4 bases; bases outside gene matches: 1. Germline V lookup: CDR1 PRHDT, CDR2 FYEKMQ (reference sequence). The CDR3 covers 15 residues. CDR3 bases: TGTGCCAGCAGCCGGACTAGCGGGGGGGCAGATACGCAGTATTTT. Translating it yields CASSRTSGGADTQYF.

V gene TRBV19 combines with J gene TRBJ1-4; TRBD1 matches at 10 bases. The germline V gene encodes CDR1 LNHDA and CDR2 SQIVND (reference sequence). This CDR3 region has 16 residues. The junction had 13 bases not matched to a gene; V was cut back by 7 bases and J by 8 bases. The CDR3: CASTTYRTGGREKLFF. For the CDR3, the DNA is TGTGCCAGTACCACCTACCGGACAGGGGGTCGAGAAAAACTGTTTTTT.

The chain links TRBV6-2 or TRBV6-3 to TRBJ1-2; no reliable D call. The CDR3 is made up of 11 amino acids. Trimming pared 5 bases from V and 3 bases from J, leaving 4 bases between. Germline V lookup: CDR1 MNHEY, CDR2 SVGEGT. CDR3: CASSTDYGYTF. The CDR3 DNA follows: TGTGCCAGCAGTACGGACTATGGCTACACCTTC.

V is TRBV19 and J is TRBJ1-1; 10 bases fit TRBD1. The CDR3 has 15 residues. The germline gives CDR1 LNHDA, CDR2 SQIVND (reference sequence). Trimming cost V 3 bases and J 4 bases; bases outside gene matches: 5. The CDR3 region has the DNA TGTGCCAGTAGTATTATGGGACAGGGGAGCACTGAAGCTTTCTTT. Residues: CASSIMGQGSTEAFF.

This clone was detected a few times. This chain connects TRBV28 to TRBJ2-7; the D gene is possibly TRBD1 (6 bases). V gave up 4 bases and J gave up 6 bases, with 10 bases separating them. This CDR3 has 12 residues. Germline-derived CDR1 and CDR2 are MDHEN and SYDVKM. CDR3 nucleotides: TGTGCCAGCAGTTGGGACAAAGGCGAGCAGTACTTC. Translated, it gives CASSWDKGEQYF.

V usage is TRBV28 and J usage is TRBJ1-1; perhaps TRBD1 as D (5 bases). The ends were cut back, 7 bases at V and 6 bases at J, with 15 bases in the middle. The CDR3 consists of 13 residues. CDR1 is MDHEN and CDR2 is SYDVKM in the germline V gene. In DNA form, the CDR3 reads TGTGCCAGCAAGGGGCCACCCTATCCTGAAGCTTTCTTT. It specifies CASKGPPYPEAFF.

The chain employs TRBV2 and TRBJ1-6; 11 bases fit TRBD1. Per the germline V gene, CDR1 is SNHLY and CDR2 is FYNNEI. Trimming took 11 bases from V and 9 from J; bases not matched to a gene: 6. This CDR3 region has 13 residues. DNA for the CDR3: TGTGCCTCGTGGACAGGGGGCGTTTCACCCCTCCACTTT. Protein sequence: CASWTGGVSPLHF.

This chain links TRBV28 with TRBJ2-3; TRBD1 matches 11 bases. CDR3 size: 15 residues. Germline V gene sequence: CDR1 MDHEN, CDR2 SYDVKM. V shed 6 bases, J shed 3 bases, and the junction held 5 bases outside the gene matches. The CDR3 DNA follows: TGTGCCAGCAGCCCCGGGACAGGGGGGACAGATACGCAGTATTTT. Translation gives CASSPGTGGTDTQYF. The whole variable domain, filled in from reference TRBV28 and TRBJ2-3, reads DVKVTQSSRYLVKRTGEKVFLECVQDMDHENMFWYRQDPGLGLRLIYFSYDVKMKEKGDIPEGYSVSREKKERFSLILESASTNQTSMYLCASSPGTGGTDTQYFGPGTRLTVL.

This chain uses TRBV5-1 with TRBJ2-7; 7 nucleotides agree with TRBD2. Trimming removed 2 bases from V and 3 bases from J; junction bases left unmatched: 5. Germline values: CDR1 SGHRS, CDR2 YFSETQ. The CDR3 covers 14 residues. CDR3 protein: CASSLGGEGYEQYF. The DNA of the CDR3 is TGCGCCAGCAGCTTAGGCGGGGAGGGCTACGAGCAGTACTTC.

The chain is built from TRBV7-2 and TRBJ1-2; unclear D gene. This CDR3 has 12 amino acids. The ends were cut back, 1 base at V and 8 bases at J, with 8 bases in the middle. Looked up from germline, CDR1 is SGHTA and CDR2 is FQGNSA. This CDR3 is CASSLDAGGYTF. CDR3 nucleotides: TGTGCCAGCAGCTTAGATGCGGGGGGCTACACCTTC.

The chain links TRBV12-3 or TRBV12-4 to TRBJ2-5; no clear D. V gave up 3 bases and J gave up 1 base, with 6 bases separating them. The CDR3 consists of 13 residues. DNA of the CDR3: TGTGCCAGCAGTTTCAACATCCAAGAGACCCAGTACTTC. It is translated as CASSFNIQETQYF.

The chain combines TRBV12-3 or TRBV12-4 with TRBJ1-5; D is uncertain. Trimming removed 6 bases at V and 6 bases at J, with 9 bases between. This CDR3 has 12 residues. The CDR3 region is CASSPRPQPQHF. CDR3 sequence (DNA): TGTGCCAGCAGCCCGCGGCCTCAGCCCCAGCATTTT.